These 11 T cell receptor beta chains were all obtained from the same sample, sequenced in a study of blood T cell repertoires in COVID-19. Repertoires were generated with immunoSEQ multiplex PCR, while TCRdb's copy carries only in-frame clones and drops some. The repertoire has hundreds of thousands of clones, 70% to 90% of them found once; the top ten carry roughly 1.4%. Sequenced: PBMCs or T cells enriched from blood (not recorded which). The receptors here all came from a woman aged 18-30 years who had been exposed to COVID-19.

V gene TRBV5-5 combines with J gene TRBJ2-5; D gene ambiguous. Germline V lookup: CDR1 SGHKS, CDR2 YYEKEE (reference sequence). Trimming took off 0 bases at V and 9 bases at J, with 12 bases between the two ends. CDR3 length equals 13 residues. The DNA of the CDR3 is TGTGCCAGCAGCTTGGCCGCCGCGGCGGCCCAGTACTTC. Its protein is CASSLAAAAAQYF.

This chain uses TRBV5-1 with TRBJ2-7, with 7 bases that match TRBD1. CDR1 is SGHRS, CDR2 YFSETQ, per germline. CDR3 length: 15 amino acids. Trimming took 0 bases from V and 1 from J; bases not matched to a gene: 4. The CDR3 protein is CASSLGQGGSYEQYF. The CDR3, as DNA: TGCGCCAGCAGCTTGGGACAGGGTGGGTCCTACGAGCAGTACTTC. The variable domain in full, completed from reference TRBV5-1 and TRBJ2-7, reads KAGVTQTPRYLIKTRGQQVTLSCSPISGHRSVSWYQQTPGQGLQFLFEYFSETQRNKGNFPGRFSGRQFSNSRSEMNVSTLELGDSALYLCASSLGQGGSYEQYFGPGTRLTVT.

The chain recombines TRBV2 with TRBJ2-1, with D possibly TRBD2 on 6 matching bases. CDR1 is SNHLY, CDR2 FYNNEI, per germline. Trimming pared 2 bases from V and 6 bases from J, leaving 11 bases between. There are 14 residues in the CDR3. The CDR3 reads CASSESGRFNEQFF. In nucleotides, the CDR3 is TGTGCCAGCAGTGAAAGCGGGCGGTTCAATGAGCAGTTCTTC.

The chain uses TRBV9 and TRBJ2-3; 14 nucleotides match TRBD2. V gave up 0 bases and J gave up 5 bases; unmatched junction bases: 5. This CDR3 has 17 residues. Per germline, CDR1 SGDLS and CDR2 YYNGEE. CDR3 DNA sequence: TGTGCCAGCAGCGTAGGGACTAGCGGGGGGTGGGAAGATACGCAGTATTTT. Protein sequence: CASSVGTSGGWEDTQYF.

This chain links TRBV7-2 with TRBJ1-2; TRBD1 is a possible D gene (6 bases). CDR1 and CDR2 from the germline V gene are SGHTA and FQGNSA. V was pared by 3 bases and J by 5 bases, with 16 bases between. CDR3 length equals 15 residues. The CDR3: CASSLTPPGEYGYTF. CDR3 coding DNA: TGTGCCAGCAGCTTGACGCCGCCAGGGGAGTATGGCTACACCTTC.

This clone was seen only once. The chain links TRBV28 to TRBJ1-6, with a tentative D call TRBD1 (5 bases). The germline V and J ends were trimmed by 5 bases and 10 bases, with 15 bases remaining between them. Germline V gene data show CDR1 as MDHEN and CDR2 as SYDVKM. This CDR3 has 14 residues. The CDR3 DNA is TGTGCCAGCAGTCCCTTCGGGGGTTTATCACCCCTCCACTTT. This translates into CASSPFGGLSPLHF.

The chain combines TRBV9 with TRBJ2-3; 11 nucleotides line up with TRBD2. The junction had 11 bases not matched to a gene; V was cut back by 0 bases and J by 8 bases. Per germline, CDR1 SGDLS and CDR2 YYNGEE. The CDR3 extends over 17 amino acids. Here the CDR3 DNA reads TGTGCCAGCAGCGTAGTCGAACTAGCGGGGGAGGTCGGTACGCAGTATTTT. This translates into CASSVVELAGEVGTQYF.

The chain links TRBV25-1 to TRBJ1-4, with no clear D. The CDR3 extends over 17 amino acids. Germline V gene lookup returns CDR1 MGHDK and CDR2 SYGVNS. Trimming stripped 1 base from V and 0 bases from J, with 12 bases between. CDR3 sequence reads: CASSELRAVATNEKLFF. The CDR3 DNA is TGTGCCAGCAGTGAATTGAGGGCAGTTGCAACTAATGAAAAACTGTTTTTT.

The chain has TRBV7-6 and TRBJ2-7; 13 nucleotides agree with TRBD2. After removal of 4 bases from V and 3 bases from J, the junction contained 12 bases not matched to a gene. The CDR3 is made up of 18 amino acids. The germline CDR1 and CDR2 sequences are SGHVS and FNYEAQ. This CDR3 is CASSSGTGTSGEIYEQYF. DNA for the CDR3: TGTGCCAGCAGCTCCGGTACCGGGACTAGCGGGGAAATCTACGAGCAGTACTTC.

V usage is TRBV18 and J usage is TRBJ2-7; TRBD1 matches at 8 bases. Germline CDR1 is KGHSH and CDR2 is LQKENI. J gave up 0 bases and V 0 bases, and 4 bases lay outside the gene matches. This CDR3 has 16 residues. This CDR3 is CASSPPGQALSYEQYF. The CDR3 region has the DNA TGTGCCAGCTCACCACCGGGACAGGCACTCTCCTACGAGCAGTACTTC. The entire variable domain, with the rest obtained from reference TRBV18 and TRBJ2-7, is as follows: NAGVMQNPRHLVRRRGQEARLRCSPMKGHSHVYWYRQLPEEGLKFMVYLQKENIIDESGMPKERFSAEFPKEGPSILRIQQVVRGDSAAYFCASSPPGQALSYEQYFGPGTRLTVT.

This rearrangement joins TRBV6-6 to TRBJ1-2; 7 positions match TRBD1. V gave up 5 bases and J gave up 5 bases; unmatched junction bases: 2. Germline CDR1 and CDR2: MNHNY and SVGAGI (reference sequence). The length of the CDR3 is 12 residues. CDR3 region: CASSAGQYGYTF. In nucleotides, the CDR3 is TGTGCCAGCAGTGCGGGACAGTATGGCTACACCTTC.